These 3 T cell receptor beta chains originate from one sample sequenced in a study of T cell responses to AZD1222 COVID-19 vaccine. TCRdb's copy holds only in-frame clones and misses some; the assay was immunoSEQ multiplex PCR. Of some 110,000 clones in the sample, 89% were seen once. The sequencing here drew on peripheral blood, taken 28 days after the second AZD1222 dose. These TCRs come from an adult who received the AZD1222 COVID-19 vaccine.

CDR3 DNA sequence: TGTGCCAGCAAGCGGGAGTACTACGAGCAGTACTTC. As protein: CASKREYYEQYF. The chain is built from TRBV28 and TRBJ2-7, with 8 bases matching TRBD2. Germline-derived CDR1 and CDR2 are MDHEN and SYDVKM. The CDR3 runs to 12 residues. Trimming at V came to 7 bases and at J to 3 bases, leaving 2 bases not matched to a gene.

The chain links TRBV6-5 to TRBJ1-5, with D possibly matching TRBD1 (6 bases). Trimming took 6 bases from V and 1 from J, leaving 10 bases between them. Germline CDR1 is MNHEY and CDR2 is SVGAGI. This CDR3 region has 14 residues. CDR3 coding DNA: TGTGCCAGCAGCCTCGGGGGCAGCAATCAGCCCCAGCATTTT. Protein: CASSLGGSNQPQHF.

This chain links TRBV2 with TRBJ1-1; no clear D. Trimming took off 11 bases at V and 2 bases at J, with 15 bases between the two ends. The CDR3 sequence is 13 residues long. Germline V gene sequence: CDR1 SNHLY, CDR2 FYNNEI. CDR3 DNA sequence: TGTGCCGCAGCTGTAGAGCGAAACACTGAAGCTTTCTTT. Translating gives CAAAVERNTEAFF.